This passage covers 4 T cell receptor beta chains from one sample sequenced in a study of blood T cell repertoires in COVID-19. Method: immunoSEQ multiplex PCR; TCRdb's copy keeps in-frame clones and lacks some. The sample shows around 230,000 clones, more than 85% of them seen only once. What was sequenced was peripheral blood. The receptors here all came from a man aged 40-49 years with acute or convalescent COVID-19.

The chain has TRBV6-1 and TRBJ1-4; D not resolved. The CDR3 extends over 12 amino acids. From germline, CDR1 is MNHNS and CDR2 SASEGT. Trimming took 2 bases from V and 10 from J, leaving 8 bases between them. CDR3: CASSELEGKLFF. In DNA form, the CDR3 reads TGTGCCAGCAGTGAACTGGAGGGAAAACTGTTTTTT.

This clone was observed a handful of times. In DNA form, the CDR3 reads TGTGCCAGTAGTATTCTGCGGGCCAGCACAGATACGCAGTATTTT. This sequence encodes CASSILRASTDTQYF. The V and J genes are TRBV19 and TRBJ2-3, with D maybe TRBD2 (5 bases). With 3 bases removed from V and 0 bases from J, the gap between germline ends came to 10 bases. This CDR3 contains 15 residues. CDR1 and CDR2 (germline): LNHDA, SQIVND (reference sequence). The full variable domain, its missing parts supplied by reference TRBV19 and TRBJ2-3, is DGGITQSPKYLFRKEGQNVTLSCEQNLNHDAMYWYRQDPGQGLRLIYYSQIVNDFQKGDIAEGYSVSREKKESFPLTVTSAQKNPTAFYLCASSILRASTDTQYFGPGTRLTVL.

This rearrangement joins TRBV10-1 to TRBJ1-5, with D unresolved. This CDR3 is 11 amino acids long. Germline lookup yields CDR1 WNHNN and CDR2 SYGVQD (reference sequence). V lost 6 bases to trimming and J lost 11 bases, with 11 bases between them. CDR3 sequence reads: CASRGARTQHF. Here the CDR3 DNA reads TGCGCCAGCAGGGGAGCGAGAACCCAGCATTTT.

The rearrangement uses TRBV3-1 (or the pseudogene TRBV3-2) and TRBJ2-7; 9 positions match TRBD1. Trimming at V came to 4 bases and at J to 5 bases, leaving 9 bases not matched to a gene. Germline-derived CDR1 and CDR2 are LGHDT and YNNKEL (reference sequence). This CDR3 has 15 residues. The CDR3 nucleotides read TGTGCCAGCAGCCCAACAGGGGGCTCCGGTGACGAGCAGTACTTC. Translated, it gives CASSPTGGSGDEQYF.